In its sample, the clone carrying this T cell receptor beta chain was seen a few times. Antigen specificity is unknown. This entry belongs to a study of cytomegalovirus exposure and HLA in healthy donors. Study at large: The early release's HLA-typed donors yielded about 85 million unique TCRs. Study-wide points: Being productive about 87% or about 30% of the time was typical of most TCR beta V segments in an earlier analysis.

The CDR3 loop spans 16 amino acids. With 5 bases removed from V and 0 bases from J, the gap between germline ends came to 14 bases. Germline V gives CDR1 SNHLY, CDR2 FYNNEI. The PCR ran on 60 Vbeta and 13 Jbeta primers. Generated by immunoSEQ multiplex PCR, the TCRdb table keeps only in-frame clones and is missing some. Among more than 85,000 clones, 76% were seen once, and the ten largest hold 8.2%. The specimen was PBMCs. The chain is built from TRBV2 and TRBJ1-5, with D possibly being TRBD1 (6 bases). The TCR was taken from a man in his forties in good health and CMV-seropositive. Here the CDR3 DNA reads TGTGCCAGCAGTCTTAGGGGGAAGCATAGCAATCAGCCCCAGCATTTT. Amino acids: CASSLRGKHSNQPQHF. Using reference TRBV2 and TRBJ1-5 for the parts outside the CDR3, the full variable domain is EPEVTQTPSHQVTQMGQEVILRCVPISNHLYFYWYRQILGQKVEFLVSFYNNEISEKSEIFDDQFSVERPDGSNFTLKIRSTKLEDSAMYFCASSLRGKHSNQPQHFGDGTRLSIL.